The T cell receptor beta chain described here comes from a study of T cell changes during pregnancy in multiple sclerosis. Profiled with immunoSEQ multiplex PCR; TCRdb holds only in-frame clones, not every one. The table has approximately 130,000 clones, roughly 95% seen once. The CDR3 contains 16 residues. The V gene end was trimmed by 0 bases and the J gene end by 6 bases; junction bases not matched to a gene: 5. Germline CDR1 and CDR2: SQVTM and ANQGSEA. The sample consisted of peripheral blood, taken after pregnancy. The clonotype originates from a female donor with multiple sclerosis, enrolled in a pregnancy study. This rearrangement joins TRBV29-1 to TRBJ2-3; TRBD2 matches 14 bases. CDR3 amino acids: CSVEDGTSGSRDTQYF. The CDR3 nucleotides read TGCAGCGTTGAAGATGGGACTAGCGGGAGTCGGGATACGCAGTATTTT.